These 3 T cell receptor beta chains share one sample of origin, sequenced in a study of radiotherapy plus CTLA-4 blockade in lung cancer. Clones were sequenced by immunoSEQ multiplex PCR, and TCRdb holds only the in-frame ones, with some missing. The sample comprises 45,000 or so clones, 70% to 80% of which are singletons, and around 10% rests with the top ten. Sequencing used peripheral blood, obtained from a patient treated with radiotherapy plus ipilimumab. The receptors here all came from a human donor with non-small cell lung cancer who had stable disease on radiotherapy plus ipilimumab.

V usage is TRBV9 and J usage is TRBJ1-1; 9 bases are a match to TRBD1. The V gene's germline CDR1 is SGDLS and CDR2 YYNGEE. The CDR3 runs to 14 residues. V trimming: 0 bases; J trimming: 8 bases; junction bases outside the gene matches: 5. In DNA, the CDR3 is TGTGCCAGCAGCGTAGAGGGACAGGGAGTAGAAGCTTTCTTT. Residues: CASSVEGQGVEAFF. Complete variable domain (other parts from reference TRBV9 and TRBJ1-1): DSGVTQTPKHLITATGQRVTLRCSPRSGDLSVYWYQQSLDQGLQFLIQYYNGEERAKGNILERFSAQQFPDLHSELNLSSLELGDSALYFCASSVEGQGVEAFFGQGTRLTVV.

Only a few counts were recorded for this clone. V usage is TRBV7-2 and J usage is TRBJ1-4; D is unresolved. Trimming took 5 bases from V and 4 from J, leaving 14 bases between them. The CDR3 is 15 amino acids. Germline values: CDR1 SGHTA, CDR2 FQGNSA. CDR3 region: CASSDGYSRNEKLFF. In DNA, the CDR3 is TGTGCCAGCAGCGACGGGTACAGTCGTAATGAAAAACTGTTTTTT.

The chain carries TRBV6-5 and TRBJ1-4, with 9 bases that match TRBD1. V lost 0 bases, J lost 6 bases, and 2 bases stayed unmatched. The germline V gene encodes CDR1 MNHEY and CDR2 SVGAGI. The CDR3 has 15 residues. The chain's CDR3 is CASSYSGTGHEKLFF. CDR3 nucleotides: TGTGCCAGCAGTTACTCTGGGACAGGGCATGAAAAACTGTTTTTT.